This T cell receptor beta chain was obtained from a study of Tregs in tolerant kidney transplant recipients. Unstimulated regulatory T cells (CD4+CD25+CD127-), CD4+CD25- non-regulatory cells, CD4 and CD8 cells were FACS-sorted from thawed PBMCs. An overnight rest at 37°C with about 220 IU/ml IL-2 preceded regulatory T cell sorting from thawed PBMCs. Measured with immunoSEQ multiplex PCR; TCRdb has only the in-frame clones, and not every one. The data show 50,000 to 80,000 clones, 98% seen once. V was clipped by 5 bases and J by 3 bases, with 14 bases between them. The CDR3 covers 14 residues. Germline CDR1 reads SQVTM; CDR2 reads ANQGSEA.

The source was Tregs from blood, collected before the transplant. This chain uses TRBV29-1 with TRBJ2-1; the D gene is possibly TRBD2 (6 bases). The source is a human donor who received a combined kidney and bone marrow transplant. The CDR3 DNA is TGCAGCGTTATCGGGGGACTGAACTACAATGAGCAGTTCTTC. Protein product: CSVIGGLNYNEQFF.